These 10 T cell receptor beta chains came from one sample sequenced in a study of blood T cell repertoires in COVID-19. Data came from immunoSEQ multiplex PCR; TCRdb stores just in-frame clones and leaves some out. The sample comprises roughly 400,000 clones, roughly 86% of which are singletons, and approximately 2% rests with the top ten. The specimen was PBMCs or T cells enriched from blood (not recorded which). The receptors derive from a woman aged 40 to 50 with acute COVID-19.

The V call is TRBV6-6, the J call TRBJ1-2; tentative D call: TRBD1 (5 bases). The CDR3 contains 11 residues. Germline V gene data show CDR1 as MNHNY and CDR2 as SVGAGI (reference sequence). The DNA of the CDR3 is TGTGGCTCGCGGCAGGGCTATGGCTACACCTTC. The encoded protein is CGSRQGYGYTF.

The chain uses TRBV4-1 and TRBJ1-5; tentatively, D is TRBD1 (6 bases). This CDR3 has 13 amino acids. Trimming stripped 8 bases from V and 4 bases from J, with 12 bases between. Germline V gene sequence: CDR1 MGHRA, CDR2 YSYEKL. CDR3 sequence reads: CASSQGPNQPQHF. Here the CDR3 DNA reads TGCGCCAGCTCACAGGGACCTAATCAGCCCCAGCATTTT.

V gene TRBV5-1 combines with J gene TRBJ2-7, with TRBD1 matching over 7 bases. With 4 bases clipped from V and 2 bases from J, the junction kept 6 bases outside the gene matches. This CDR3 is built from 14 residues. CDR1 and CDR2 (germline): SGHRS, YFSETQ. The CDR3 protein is CASSRRQGAYEQYF. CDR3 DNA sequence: TGCGCCAGCAGCCGTAGACAGGGTGCCTACGAGCAGTACTTC.

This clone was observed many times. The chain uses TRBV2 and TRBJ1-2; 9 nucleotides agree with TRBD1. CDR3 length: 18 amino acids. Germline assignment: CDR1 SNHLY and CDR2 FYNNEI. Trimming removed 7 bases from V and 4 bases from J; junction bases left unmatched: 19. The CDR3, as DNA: TGTGCCAGCAATAATCCCGGGACAGGGAACTACAATCGCTATGGCTACACCTTC. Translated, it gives CASNNPGTGNYNRYGYTF.

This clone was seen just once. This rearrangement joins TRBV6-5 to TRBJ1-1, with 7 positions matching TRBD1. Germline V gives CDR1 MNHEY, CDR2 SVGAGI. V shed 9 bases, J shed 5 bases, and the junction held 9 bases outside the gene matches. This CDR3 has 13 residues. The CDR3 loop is CASYKGGITEAFF. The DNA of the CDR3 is TGTGCCAGTTACAAAGGGGGCATTACTGAAGCTTTCTTT.

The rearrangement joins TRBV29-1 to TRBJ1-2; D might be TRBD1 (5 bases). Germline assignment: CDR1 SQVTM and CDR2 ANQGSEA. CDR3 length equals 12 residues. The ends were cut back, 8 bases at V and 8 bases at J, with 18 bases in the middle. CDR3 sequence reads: CSTLWQGGGYTF. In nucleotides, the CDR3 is TGCAGCACCCTTTGGCAGGGAGGGGGCTACACCTTC.

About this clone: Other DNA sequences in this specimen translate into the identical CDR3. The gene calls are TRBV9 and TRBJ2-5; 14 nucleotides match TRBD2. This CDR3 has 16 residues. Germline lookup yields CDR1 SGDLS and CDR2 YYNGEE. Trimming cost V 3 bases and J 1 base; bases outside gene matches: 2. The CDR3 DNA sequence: TGTGCCAGCAGCGCAGGACTAGCGGGGGGCCAAGAGACCCAGTACTTC. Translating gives CASSAGLAGGQETQYF.

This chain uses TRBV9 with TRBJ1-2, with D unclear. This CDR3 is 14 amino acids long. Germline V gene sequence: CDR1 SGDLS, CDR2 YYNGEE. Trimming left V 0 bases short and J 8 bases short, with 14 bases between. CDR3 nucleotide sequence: TGTGCCAGCAGCGTAGGATCGGGTGGCCAAGGCTACACCTTC. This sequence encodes CASSVGSGGQGYTF.

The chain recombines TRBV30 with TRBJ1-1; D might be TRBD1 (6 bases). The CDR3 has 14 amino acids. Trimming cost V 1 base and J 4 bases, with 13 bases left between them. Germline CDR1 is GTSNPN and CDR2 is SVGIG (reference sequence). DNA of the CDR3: TGTGCCTGGAGTGAAGGGGGGGCAGGCACTGAAGCTTTCTTT. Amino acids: CAWSEGGAGTEAFF.

The CDR3 coding sequence is TGTGCCAGCAGCCAGGGCGGGACCTTGGAGACCCAGTACTTC. It is translated as CASSQGGTLETQYF. The rearrangement joins TRBV3-1 (or the pseudogene TRBV3-2) to TRBJ2-5, with D maybe TRBD2 (6 bases). CDR3 length: 14 amino acids. Trimming cost V 3 bases and J 5 bases, with 13 bases left between them. CDR1 and CDR2 (germline): LGHDT, YNNKEL (reference sequence).